This TCR beta chain emerged from a study of patients and donors after allogeneic stem cell transplantation. This CDR3 has 17 residues. Using its own MiXCR run on the RT-PCR reads, TCRdb lists one record per CDR3 protein. Counted here are almost 90,000 distinct CDR3 sequences, less than 5% occurring once; the ten biggest clones make up about 2.5%. The rearrangement joins TRBV21-1 to TRBJ2-7; no DNA check was done on the table's D call, TRBD2. TRBV21-1 is a documented pseudogene. This sequence originates from a human donor who was either an allogeneic HSCT recipient or a stem cell or donor lymphocyte infusion donor (not recorded which). It is not recorded whose cells these are; they may come from a transplant donor. Sequences were obtained from blood, either unsorted or a sorted T cell fraction (not recorded which). This CDR3 is CASSKVDSGRPTYEQYF. DNA for the CDR3: TGTGCCAGCAGCAAAGTTGATAGCGGGAGACCAACCTACGAGCAGTACTTC.